The sequence of this T cell receptor (beta chain) was determined in a study of blood T cell repertoires in COVID-19 (dated by TCRdb to the early 2020s). Describing the broader study: Samples covering the acute and convalescent phases of COVID-19 were provided by collaborators in the United States, Italy and Spain. Where available, HLA class I and class II types were taken from metadata supplied by the sample provider and were not determined by assay-based typing. Sample metadata almost always included a de-identified subject ID, COVID-19 status, age in years and sex. Samples were obtained from the ongoing ImmuneRACE study (first 160 participants) and from 1,254 subjects provided by 6 global collaborators. The material from the prospective study consisted of cDNA or gDNA derived from T cells, B-cell-depleted T cells, or PBMCs. Subjects who had been exposed to COVID-19, were actively infected with it, or had recovered from it provided the deeply sampled blood TCRbeta repertoires that made up the dataset. The repertoires were made available in a free public database intended to serve as a resource for research on the immune response to SARS-CoV-2. Findings and caveats that apply to the study as a whole: The quantity of clinical and demographic metadata differed by source and by participant and was supplied without curation.

TCRbeta CDR3 regions were amplified from genomic DNA using the immunoSEQ Assay, a bias-controlled multiplex PCR. For the original study's pipeline: Nucleated cell counts per sample were estimated from amplification of reference gene primers within the assay. Sequence reads were collapsed and filtered to measure the absolute abundance of every unique TCRbeta CDR3 rearrangement. Productive Simpson clonality was computed per sample as the square root of Simpson's diversity index over productive rearrangements. TCRdb stores this immuneACCESS table with in-frame sequences only. Part of the clones is absent; in the studies checked, under half of the shortfall reflects unresolved V genes, and no reason is known for the rest. From that table come the V and J calls and clone size; the DNA was used to work out D and trimming. The sample table holds 150,000 to 200,000 clones, of which more than 75% were seen once. The top ten clonotypes cover about 6.3% of the sample.

Participants in the prospective study were aged about 18 to 95 years, lived in about two dozen United States geographic areas, and enrolled through a virtual design. To assign participants to cohorts, the prospective study relied on clinical history that participants themselves reported in a screening survey and a study questionnaire. Recovered participants in ImmuneRACE Cohort 3 were defined as having two consecutive negative NP/OP PCR tests, clearance from a healthcare professional, or resolution of symptoms. Mobile phlebotomists in the prospective study collected whole blood, serum and a nasopharyngeal or oropharyngeal swab from every participant. Prospective study participants could optionally give additional blood draws and questionnaires over an approximately 2-month period. Blood samples from the prospective study were shipped frozen or at room temperature prior to DNA extraction. This clone was seen a single time. Its antigen target is currently unknown. Within one base of it there is no much larger clone, and no base qualities were kept.

V ends up 6 bases short and J 4 bases short, with an unmatched junction base count of 6. Including cysteine and phenylalanine, the CDR3 has 14 amino acids. Only CDR3 DNA remains: 42 bases, in frame from the first base. Via the germline V gene, CDR1 is MNHEY and CDR2 SVGAGI. The sample was PBMCs or T cells enriched from blood (not recorded which). Recombination joined TRBV6-5 with TRBJ1-2, and TRBD1 aligns with 9 junction nucleotides. This receptor was obtained from a woman in her 50s who had recovered from COVID-19. The DNA reads as follows: TGTGCCAGCAGACACGGACAGGGGACCTATGGCTACACCTTC. Protein translation: CASRHGQGTYGYTF.